One and the same sample provided the 23 T cell receptor beta chains below, sequenced in a study of cytomegalovirus exposure and HLA in healthy donors. The PCR contained 60 Vbeta and 13 Jbeta primers. Assay: immunoSEQ multiplex PCR; the TCRdb copy retains only in-frame clones and omits some. The profile shows some 160,000 clones, about 85% of them singletons. Source material: PBMCs. Receptors originate from a boy between 2 and 15 years old in good health and CMV-seronegative.

This clone was counted between two and nine times. Within the sample, other DNA sequences also encode this same CDR3. This chain links TRBV5-1 with TRBJ2-7; D is undetermined. Trimming took off 0 bases at V and 1 base at J, with 5 bases between the two ends. CDR3 size: 13 residues. The V gene's germline CDR1 is SGHRS and CDR2 YFSETQ. In DNA form, the CDR3 reads TGCGCCAGCAGCTTGGACAGATCCTACGAGCAGTACTTC. It encodes CASSLDRSYEQYF.

CDR3 nucleotide sequence: TGTGCCAGCAGCCGGATCTTGCCTCAGGGTTTTAATGAAAAACTGTTTTTT. Translating gives CASSRILPQGFNEKLFF. The chain employs TRBV5-8 and TRBJ1-4; perhaps TRBD1 as D (5 bases). The CDR3 is 17 amino acids. Trimming shortened V by 4 bases and J by 4 bases, and 20 bases separated the two germline ends. Germline CDR1 reads SGHTS; CDR2 reads YDEGEE.

This clone has just a few counts. Given a far larger clone just one base away, this is likely a sequencing read error. The chain has TRBV30 and TRBJ2-3; tentative D call: TRBD2 (5 bases). TRBJ2-5 explains the end of the DNA better; the J call may be wrong. Per germline, CDR1 GTSNPN and CDR2 SVGIG (reference sequence). The CDR3 consists of 14 residues. CDR3 loop: CAWSTSDPGETQYF. The CDR3 bases are TGTGCCTGGAGTACCTCCGACCCGGGGGAGACCCAGTACTTC.

CDR3 coding DNA: TGTGCCAGCAGCCCGCATGAACTGGCGGCGGGAGAGCAGTACTTC. Its protein is CASSPHELAAGEQYF. V is TRBV16 and J is TRBJ2-7; a possible D gene is TRBD2 (6 bases). This CDR3 has 15 residues. The ends were cut back, 4 bases at V and 7 bases at J, with 20 bases in the middle. CDR1 and CDR2 (germline): KGHSY, FQNENV.

The rearrangement links TRBV5-1 to TRBJ2-2; tentative D call: TRBD1 (5 bases). CDR1 is SGHRS and CDR2 is YFSETQ in the germline V gene. There are 14 residues in the CDR3. The V end was cut by 0 bases, the J end by 7 bases, with 10 bases between. The CDR3 loop reads CASSLGQGHGELFF. CDR3 bases: TGCGCCAGCAGCTTGGGTCAGGGCCACGGGGAGCTGTTTTTT.

The chain employs TRBV27 and TRBJ2-3, with D unclear. V shed 6 bases and J shed 4 bases, with 14 bases lying between them. The CDR3 sequence is 14 residues long. Germline lookup yields CDR1 MNHEY and CDR2 SMNVEV (reference sequence). This CDR3 is CASSPGQVPDTQYF. DNA of the CDR3: TGTGCCAGCAGCCCCGGTCAGGTTCCAGATACGCAGTATTTT.

This chain uses TRBV6-1 with TRBJ1-5; D call uncertain. The CDR3 is made up of 15 amino acids. The germline V gene encodes CDR1 MNHNS and CDR2 SASEGT. Trimming stripped 4 bases from V and 0 bases from J, with 10 bases between. CDR3 DNA sequence: TGTGCCAGCAGTGTAGGAGGGTATAGCAATCAGCCCCAGCATTTT. Translated: CASSVGGYSNQPQHF.

The V call is TRBV2, the J call TRBJ2-3; 15 bases match TRBD2. The CDR3 has 15 amino acids. Per the germline V gene, CDR1 is SNHLY and CDR2 is FYNNEI. Losses at the gene ends were 4 bases for V and 5 bases for J; bases not matched to a gene: 1. The CDR3 region is CASSGTSGREDTQYF. The CDR3 nucleotides read TGTGCCAGCAGTGGGACTAGCGGGAGGGAAGATACGCAGTATTTT.

The sample holds one count of this clone. This sequence joins TRBV9 and TRBJ2-2; the D is unclear. The V and J ends lost 1 base and 3 bases respectively, with 7 bases between them. In germline, CDR1 is SGDLS, CDR2 YYNGEE. CDR3 length equals 14 residues. The CDR3 region is CASSVRQDTGELFF. In DNA, the CDR3 is TGTGCCAGCAGCGTACGTCAGGACACCGGGGAGCTGTTTTTT.

This chain uses TRBV11-2 with TRBJ2-7; 7 nucleotides agree with TRBD1. CDR1 and CDR2 (germline): SGHAT, FQNNGV. V was clipped by 0 bases and J by 6 bases; unmatched bases: 8. The CDR3 sequence is 15 residues long. This CDR3 reads CASSLETGMLFEQYF. CDR3 nucleotide sequence: TGTGCCAGCAGCTTAGAGACAGGGATGCTGTTCGAGCAGTACTTC.

CDR3 in amino acids: CAITGDRPRYGYTF. The DNA for the CDR3 is TGTGCCATCACTGGAGACAGACCACGCTATGGCTACACCTTC. The J gene is TRBJ1-2, the V gene TRBV10-3, with D perhaps TRBD1 (5 bases). This CDR3 has 14 amino acids. Looked up from germline, CDR1 is ENHRY and CDR2 is SYGVKD. Trimming removed 7 bases at V and 4 bases at J, with 16 bases between.

This chain connects TRBV10-2 to TRBJ2-1, with 7 bases fitting TRBD2. J lost 8 bases, V lost 3 bases, and 10 bases had no gene match. This CDR3 comprises 15 residues. Germline V lookup: CDR1 WSHSY, CDR2 SAAADI. CDR3 in amino acids: CASSETGRSGHEQFF. DNA for the CDR3: TGCGCCAGCAGTGAAACCGGGAGGTCCGGGCATGAGCAGTTCTTC.

The V and J genes are TRBV30 and TRBJ2-5; D gene ambiguous. The J call may be mistaken, given a closer DNA end match to TRBJ2-7. Germline CDR1 reads GTSNPN; CDR2 reads SVGIG (reference sequence). The CDR3 runs to 13 residues. The CDR3 region has the DNA TGTGCCTGGAGTGTATTCCGCAGCGACGAGCAGTACTTC. It encodes CAWSVFRSDEQYF.

This clone was observed once. V usage is TRBV6-5 and J usage is TRBJ1-2, with 9 nucleotides matching TRBD1. This CDR3 is built from 15 residues. Germline values: CDR1 MNHEY, CDR2 SVGAGI. V shed 8 bases and J 6 bases; nucleotides not matched to a gene: 13. CDR3 nucleotide sequence: TGTGCCAGCCGGGTTCGGGGACAGGGTACCGATGGCTACACCTTC. Its protein is CASRVRGQGTDGYTF.

V gene TRBV13 combines with J gene TRBJ2-1; 9 bases map to TRBD1. Germline trimming cut 5 bases from V and 3 bases from J; bases unmatched to any gene: 5. Germline loops: CDR1 PRHDT, CDR2 FYEKMQ (reference sequence). The CDR3 sequence is 15 residues long. CDR3 DNA sequence: TGTGCCAGCAGCGGACGGACAGGGGACTACAATGAGCAGTTCTTC. This translates into CASSGRTGDYNEQFF.

V is TRBV7-9 and J is TRBJ2-7; weak D call: TRBD1 (5 bases). The CDR3 has 16 amino acids. Trimming took off 5 bases at V and 2 bases at J, with 19 bases between the two ends. Germline V lookup: CDR1 SEHNR, CDR2 FQNEAQ (reference sequence). This CDR3 is CASSPWGLEFTYEQYF. The CDR3 coding sequence is TGTGCCAGCAGCCCGTGGGGCCTTGAATTTACCTACGAGCAGTACTTC. Filled out from reference TRBV7-9 and TRBJ2-7, the complete variable domain reads DTGVSQNPRHKITKRGQNVTFRCDPISEHNRLYWYRQTLGQGPEFLTYFQNEAQLEKSRLLSDRFSAERPKGSFSTLEIQRTEQGDSAMYLCASSPWGLEFTYEQYFGPGTRLTVT.

The chain couples TRBV5-1 to TRBJ1-1, with 8 bases that match TRBD1. The length of the CDR3 is 14 residues. The trim removed 3 bases at V and 4 bases at J, leaving 5 bases unmatched. Germline-derived CDR1 and CDR2 are SGHRS and YFSETQ. In nucleotides, the CDR3 is TGCGCCAGCAGCTCCGGGGACAGGATCACTGAAGCTTTCTTT. Its protein product is CASSSGDRITEAFF.

The rearrangement joins TRBV4-1 to TRBJ2-1, with 8 bases matching TRBD2. V lost 0 bases and J lost 5; bases outside the gene matches: 9. Germline values: CDR1 MGHRA, CDR2 YSYEKL. The CDR3 length is 17 residues. Here the CDR3 reads CASSQERPGGGNNEQFF. The DNA for the CDR3 is TGCGCCAGCAGCCAAGAACGTCCCGGGGGGGGTAACAATGAGCAGTTCTTC.

For this clone: At one end the junction does not follow the germline gene, possibly because of a read error. The chain employs TRBV7-9 and TRBJ2-7; perhaps TRBD1 as D (6 bases). Looked up from germline, CDR1 is SEHNR and CDR2 is FQNEAQ (reference sequence). The CDR3 consists of 12 residues. The CDR3 here is CSSSPNRVEQYF. CDR3 DNA sequence: TGTTCCAGCAGCCCCAACAGGGTCGAGCAGTACTTC.

V and J are TRBV6-6 and TRBJ1-5; 8 positions match TRBD1. The CDR3 is 14 amino acids. With 6 bases clipped from V and 5 bases from J, the junction kept 6 bases outside the gene matches. Germline values: CDR1 MNHNY, CDR2 SVGAGI (reference sequence). Written as DNA, the CDR3 is TGTGCCAGCAGGCTCAGGGGGCTGGATCAGCCCCAGCATTTT. Its protein is CASRLRGLDQPQHF.

The chain couples TRBV5-4 to TRBJ2-7; TRBD1 matches at 12 bases. The germline CDR1 and CDR2 sequences are SGHNT and YYREEE (reference sequence). CDR3 length: 16 amino acids. Trimming at V came to 4 bases and at J to 3 bases, leaving 8 bases not matched to a gene. The chain's CDR3 is CASSGGDRGHLYEQYF. In DNA, the CDR3 is TGTGCCAGCAGCGGGGGGGACAGGGGGCATCTCTACGAGCAGTACTTC.

The chain recombines TRBV6-5 with TRBJ2-7, with unresolved D. The germline CDR1 and CDR2 sequences are MNHEY and SVGAGI. The V gene lost 2 bases and the J gene lost 7 bases, with 3 bases spanning the gap. CDR3 length equals 10 residues. In DNA form, the CDR3 reads TGTGCCAGCAGTTACCCAGAGCAGTACTTC. This translates into CASSYPEQYF.

This clone appeared a few times. The V call is TRBV4-2, the J call TRBJ2-7, with D possibly being TRBD2 (5 bases). Germline V gene data show CDR1 as LGHNA and CDR2 as YNFKEQ. The CDR3 runs to 15 residues. V lost 0 bases to trimming and J lost 2 bases, with 11 bases between them. CDR3 sequence: CASSQEGGPAYEQYF. CDR3 coding DNA: TGTGCCAGCAGCCAAGAAGGCGGGCCGGCCTACGAGCAGTACTTC.